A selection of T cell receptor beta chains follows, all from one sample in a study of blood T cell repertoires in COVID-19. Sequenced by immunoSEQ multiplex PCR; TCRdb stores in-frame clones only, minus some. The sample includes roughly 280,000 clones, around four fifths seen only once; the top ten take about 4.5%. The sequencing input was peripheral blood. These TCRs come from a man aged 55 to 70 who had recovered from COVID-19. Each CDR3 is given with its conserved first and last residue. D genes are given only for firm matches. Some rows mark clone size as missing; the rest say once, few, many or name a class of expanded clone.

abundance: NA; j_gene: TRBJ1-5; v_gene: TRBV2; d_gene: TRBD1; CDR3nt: TGTGCCAGCACCCGCGACCGGGACAGGGGTAATCAGCCCCAGCATTTT; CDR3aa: CASTRDRDRGNQPQHF
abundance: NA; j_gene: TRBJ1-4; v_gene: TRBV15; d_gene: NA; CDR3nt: TGTGCCACCAGCAGAGATGGAGGGTTGGAAAAACTGTTTTTT; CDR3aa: CATSRDGGLEKLFF
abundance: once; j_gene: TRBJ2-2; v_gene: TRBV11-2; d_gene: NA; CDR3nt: TGTGCCAGCAGAGTAGGGGGTGTCACCGGGGAGCTGTTTTTT; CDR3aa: CASRVGGVTGELFF
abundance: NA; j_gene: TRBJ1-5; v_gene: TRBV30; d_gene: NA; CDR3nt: TGTGCCTGGAGTTTAGGGGGAACCAATCAGCCCCAGCATTTT; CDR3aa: CAWSLGGTNQPQHF
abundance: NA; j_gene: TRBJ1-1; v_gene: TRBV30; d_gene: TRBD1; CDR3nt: TGTGCCTGGAGCCTTTGGGACAGGAACACTGAAGCTTTCTTT; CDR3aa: CAWSLWDRNTEAFF
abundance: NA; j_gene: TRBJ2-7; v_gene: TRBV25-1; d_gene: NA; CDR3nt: TGTGCCAGCAGTGAATCGGGCAGGGCTGAGCAGTACTTC; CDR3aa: CASSESGRAEQYF
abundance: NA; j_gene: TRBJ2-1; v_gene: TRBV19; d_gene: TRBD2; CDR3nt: TGTGCCGGTAGCCAAGGTGGGAGGGCCTACAATGAGCAGTTCTTC; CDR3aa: CAGSQGGRAYNEQFF
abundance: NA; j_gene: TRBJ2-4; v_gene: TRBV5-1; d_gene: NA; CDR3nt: TGCGCCAGCAGCTCAGGGTTAGAGTCGACCAAAAACATTCAGTACTTC; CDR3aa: CASSSGLESTKNIQYF
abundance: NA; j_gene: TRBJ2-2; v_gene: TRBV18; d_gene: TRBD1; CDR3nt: TGTGCCAGCTCATTAAAGCTCCCGGGACAGGGGTCTTCGGGCACCGGGGAGCTGTTTTTT; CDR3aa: CASSLKLPGQGSSGTGELFF
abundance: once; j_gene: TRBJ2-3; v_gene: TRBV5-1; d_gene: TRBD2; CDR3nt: TGCGCCAGCAGCCCAGGACTAGCAGAACCAGATACGCAGTATTTT; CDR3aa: CASSPGLAEPDTQYF
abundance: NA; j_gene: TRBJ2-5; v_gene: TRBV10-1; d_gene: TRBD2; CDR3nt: TGCGCCAGCAGTGAAAGAGCGGGAGGGCCCCAGGAGACCCAGTACTTC; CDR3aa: CASSERAGGPQETQYF
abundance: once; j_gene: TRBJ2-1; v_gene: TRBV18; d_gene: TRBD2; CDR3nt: TGTGCCAGCTCACGGGAGGCTAGCGGGAGCGGTGAGCAGTTCTTC; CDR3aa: CASSREASGSGEQFF
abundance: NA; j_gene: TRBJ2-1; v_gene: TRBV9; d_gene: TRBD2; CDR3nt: TGTGCCAGCAGCGCGCCGCCGGGACTAGCAAATGAGCAGTTCTTC; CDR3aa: CASSAPPGLANEQFF
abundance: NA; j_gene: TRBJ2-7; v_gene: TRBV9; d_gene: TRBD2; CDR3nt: TGTGCCAGCTCCAAGGGGAGCGGGGCTGTCTTATACGAGCAGTACTTC; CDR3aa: CASSKGSGAVLYEQYF
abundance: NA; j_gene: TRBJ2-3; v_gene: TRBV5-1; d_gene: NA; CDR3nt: TGCGCCAGCAGGCCCCGGGGGGCGCAGGTAGATACGCAGTATTTT; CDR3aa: CASRPRGAQVDTQYF
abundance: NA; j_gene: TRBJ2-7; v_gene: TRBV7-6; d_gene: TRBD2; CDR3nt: TGTGCCAGCAGCTTAAGGCTAGCGGGAGGACCCTACGAGCAGTACTTC; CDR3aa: CASSLRLAGGPYEQYF
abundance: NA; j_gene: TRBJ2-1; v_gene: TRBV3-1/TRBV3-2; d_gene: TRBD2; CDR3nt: TGTGCCAGCAGAAAGATGGCTAGCGGAGGGGATAATGAGCAGTTCTTC; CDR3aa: CASRKMASGGDNEQFF
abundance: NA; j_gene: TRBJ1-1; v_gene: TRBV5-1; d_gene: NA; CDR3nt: TGCGCCAGCAGCTTGGATTTTAGGGGGGGTGAAGCTTTCTTT; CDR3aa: CASSLDFRGGEAFF
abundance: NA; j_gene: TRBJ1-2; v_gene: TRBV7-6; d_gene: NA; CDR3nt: TGTGCCAGCAGCTTATCTCTGAACTATGGCTACACCTTC; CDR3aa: CASSLSLNYGYTF
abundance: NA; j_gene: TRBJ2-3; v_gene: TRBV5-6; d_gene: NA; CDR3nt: TGTGCCAGCAGCTCCCAGGGGGGAAACACAGATACGCAGTATTTT; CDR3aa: CASSSQGGNTDTQYF
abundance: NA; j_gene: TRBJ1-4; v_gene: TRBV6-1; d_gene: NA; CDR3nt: TGTGCCAGCAGTGAAGCTCGATGGATTCAGGCGGGTGAAAAACTGTTTTTT; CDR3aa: CASSEARWIQAGEKLFF
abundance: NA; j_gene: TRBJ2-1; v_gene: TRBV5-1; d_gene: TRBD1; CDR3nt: TGCGCCAGCAGCTTGGGACAGGGATACAATGAGCAGTTCTTC; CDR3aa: CASSLGQGYNEQFF
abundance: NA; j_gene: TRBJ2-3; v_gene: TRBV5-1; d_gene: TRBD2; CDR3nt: TGCGCCAGCTCCGGACTAGCGGCTAACACAGATACGCAGTATTTT; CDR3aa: CASSGLAANTDTQYF
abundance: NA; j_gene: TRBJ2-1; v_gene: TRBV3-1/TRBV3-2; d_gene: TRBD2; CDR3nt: TGTGCCAGCAGCCTAGCGGGAGGGCCGTTCAATGAGCAGTTCTTC; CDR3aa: CASSLAGGPFNEQFF
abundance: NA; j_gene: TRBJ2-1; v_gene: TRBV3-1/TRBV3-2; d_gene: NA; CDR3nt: TGTGCCAGCAGCCAAGAGGGAGGCTCCTACAATGAGCAGTTCTTC; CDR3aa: CASSQEGGSYNEQFF
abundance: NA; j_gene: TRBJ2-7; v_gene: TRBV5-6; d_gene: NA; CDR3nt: TGTGCCAGCAGCTTGGGGGGCAGAGGGCAGTACTTC; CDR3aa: CASSLGGRGQYF
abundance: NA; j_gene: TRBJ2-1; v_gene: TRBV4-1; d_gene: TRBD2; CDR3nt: TGCGCCAGCAGCCAACCACGGGGACTAGCGCAATACAATGAGCAGTTCTTC; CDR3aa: CASSQPRGLAQYNEQFF
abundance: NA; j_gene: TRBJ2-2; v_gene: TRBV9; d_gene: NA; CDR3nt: TGTGCCAGCAGCCAGGGCCCCGGGGAGCTGTTTTTT; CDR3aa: CASSQGPGELFF
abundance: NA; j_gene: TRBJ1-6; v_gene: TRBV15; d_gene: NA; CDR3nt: TGTGCCACCAGCAGAGATGGGCAGGGGAATTCACCCCTCCACTTT; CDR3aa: CATSRDGQGNSPLHF
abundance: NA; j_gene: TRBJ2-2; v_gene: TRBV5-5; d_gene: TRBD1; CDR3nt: TGTGCCAGCAGGATGGACAGGGGGCGTAGCACCGGGGAGCTGTTTTTT; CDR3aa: CASRMDRGRSTGELFF
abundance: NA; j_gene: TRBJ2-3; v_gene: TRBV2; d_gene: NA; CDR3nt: TGTGCCAGCAGTGAAAGTTTTCAGGCAATAGATACGCAGTATTTT; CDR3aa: CASSESFQAIDTQYF
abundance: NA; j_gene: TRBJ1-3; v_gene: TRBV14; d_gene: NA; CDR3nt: TGTGCCAGCAGCGCAATGCAGGGGTTTGTCGGAAACACCATATATTTT; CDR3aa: CASSAMQGFVGNTIYF
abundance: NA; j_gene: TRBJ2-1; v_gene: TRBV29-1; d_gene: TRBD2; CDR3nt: TGCAGCGGAACGGTGGCTAGCGGTTACAATGAGCAGTTCTTC; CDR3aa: CSGTVASGYNEQFF
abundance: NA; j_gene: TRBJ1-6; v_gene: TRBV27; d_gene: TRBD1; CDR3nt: TGTGCCAGCAGTTTCATAGGACAGGGGGTAAATTCACCCCTCCACTTT; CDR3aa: CASSFIGQGVNSPLHF
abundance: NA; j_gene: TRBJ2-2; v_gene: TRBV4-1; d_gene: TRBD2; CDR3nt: TGCGCCAGCAGCCGAAGACTAGCGGGAGGGACTAACACCGGGGAGCTGTTTTTT; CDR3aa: CASSRRLAGGTNTGELFF
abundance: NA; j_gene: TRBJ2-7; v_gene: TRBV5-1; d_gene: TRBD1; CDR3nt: TGCGCCAGCAGCTTTACACCGGGACAGGGAATACCCTACGAGCAGTACTTC; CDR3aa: CASSFTPGQGIPYEQYF
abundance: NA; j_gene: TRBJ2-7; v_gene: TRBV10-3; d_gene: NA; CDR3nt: TGTGCCATCAGTGAGTCCCCCACCTACGAGCAGTACTTC; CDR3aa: CAISESPTYEQYF
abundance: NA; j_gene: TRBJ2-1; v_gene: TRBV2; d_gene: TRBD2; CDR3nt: TGTGCCAGCAAAAAAGAGCGGGAAACCTACAATGAGCAGTTCTTC; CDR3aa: CASKKERETYNEQFF
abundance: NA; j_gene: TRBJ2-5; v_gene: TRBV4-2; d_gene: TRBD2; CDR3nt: TGTGCCAGCAGCCAAGAATTTCTAGCGGGCCAAATTATGGGGGAGACCCAGTACTTC; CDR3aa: CASSQEFLAGQIMGETQYF
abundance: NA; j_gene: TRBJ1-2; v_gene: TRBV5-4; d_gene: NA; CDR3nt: TGTGCCAGCAGCTTGGCCGCGGGGTACAACTATGGCTACACCTTC; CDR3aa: CASSLAAGYNYGYTF
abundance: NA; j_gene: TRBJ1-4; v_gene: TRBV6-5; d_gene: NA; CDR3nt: TGTGCCAGCAGCCGCGACAGGGAAAAACTGTTTTTT; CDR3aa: CASSRDREKLFF
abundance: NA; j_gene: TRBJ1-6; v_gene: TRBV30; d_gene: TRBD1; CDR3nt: TGTGCCTGGAGGGGGACAGGGGATTCACCCCTCCACTTT; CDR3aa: CAWRGTGDSPLHF
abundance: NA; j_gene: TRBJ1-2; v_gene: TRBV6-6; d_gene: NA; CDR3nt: TGTGCCAGCACCGGGACGGGAGACGGCTACACCTTC; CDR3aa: CASTGTGDGYTF
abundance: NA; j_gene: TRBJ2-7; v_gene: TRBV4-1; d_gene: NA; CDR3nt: TGCGCCAGCAGCCAAGCCAGGGCCTCCTACGAGCAGTACTTC; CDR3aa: CASSQARASYEQYF
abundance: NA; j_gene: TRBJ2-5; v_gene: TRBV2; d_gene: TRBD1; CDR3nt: TGTGCCAGCATGAGACCGGGACAGTTACAAGAGACCCAGTACTTC; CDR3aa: CASMRPGQLQETQYF
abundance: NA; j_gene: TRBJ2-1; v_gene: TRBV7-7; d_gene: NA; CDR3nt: TGTGCCAGCAGCTTAAATCCGGGGGTTAGGCAGTTCTTC; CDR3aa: CASSLNPGVRQFF
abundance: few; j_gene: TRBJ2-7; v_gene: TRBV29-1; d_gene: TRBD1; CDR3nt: TGCAGCGTTGATAGGCAGGGGGCTAACGAGCAGTACTTC; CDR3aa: CSVDRQGANEQYF
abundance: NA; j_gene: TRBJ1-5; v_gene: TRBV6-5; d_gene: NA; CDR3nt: TGTGCCAGCAGTTCTGGCGGTAGCAATCAGCCCCAGCATTTT; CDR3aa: CASSSGGSNQPQHF
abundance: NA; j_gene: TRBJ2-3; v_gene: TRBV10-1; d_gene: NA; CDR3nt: TGCGCCAGCAGTATGACTTCTACAGATACGCAGTATTTT; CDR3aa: CASSMTSTDTQYF
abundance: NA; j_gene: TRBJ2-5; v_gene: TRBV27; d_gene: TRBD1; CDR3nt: TGTGCCAGCAGTTTATCCAGACAGGGCAAGACCCAGTACTTC; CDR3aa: CASSLSRQGKTQYF
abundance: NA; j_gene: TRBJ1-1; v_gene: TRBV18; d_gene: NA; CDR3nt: TGTGCCAGCTCACCTGGCAGATTGAACACTGAAGCTTTCTTT; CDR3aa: CASSPGRLNTEAFF
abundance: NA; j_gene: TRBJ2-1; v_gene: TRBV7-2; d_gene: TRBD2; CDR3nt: TGTGCCAGCAGCTCTAGACTAGCGGATAATGAGCAGTTCTTC; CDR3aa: CASSSRLADNEQFF
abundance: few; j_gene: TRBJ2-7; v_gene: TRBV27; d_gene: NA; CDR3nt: TGTGCCAGCAGCCCCGTCGCGAGCTACGAGCAGTACTTC; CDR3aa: CASSPVASYEQYF
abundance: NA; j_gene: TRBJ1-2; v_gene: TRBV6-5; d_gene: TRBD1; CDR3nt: TGTGCCAGCAGGGACTCAGGGGGGAGTGGCTACACCTTC; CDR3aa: CASRDSGGSGYTF